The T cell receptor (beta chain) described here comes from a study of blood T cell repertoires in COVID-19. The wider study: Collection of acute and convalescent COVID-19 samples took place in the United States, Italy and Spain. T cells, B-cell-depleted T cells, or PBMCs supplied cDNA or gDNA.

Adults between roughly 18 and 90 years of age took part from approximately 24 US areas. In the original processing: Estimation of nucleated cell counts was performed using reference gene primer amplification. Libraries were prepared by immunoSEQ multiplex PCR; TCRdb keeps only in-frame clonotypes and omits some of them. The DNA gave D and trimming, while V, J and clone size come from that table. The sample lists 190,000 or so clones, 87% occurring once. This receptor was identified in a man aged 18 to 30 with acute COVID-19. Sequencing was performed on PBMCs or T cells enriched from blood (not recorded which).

The DNA for the CDR3 is TGTGCCAGCAGCCACGGGGGGTACGAGCAGTACTTC. It is translated as CASSHGGYEQYF. The chain uses TRBV3-1 (or the pseudogene TRBV3-2) and TRBJ2-7, with 7 bases identical to TRBD2. The V gene's germline CDR1 is LGHDT and CDR2 YNNKEL (reference sequence). There are 12 residues in the CDR3. The junction had 0 bases not matched to a gene; V was cut back by 3 bases and J by 4 bases.